Shown below are 20 T cell receptor beta chains from a single sample sequenced in a study of blood T cell repertoires in COVID-19. The data were produced by immunoSEQ multiplex PCR, yet TCRdb's version contains in-frame clones alone and is incomplete. This table has fewer than 350,000 clones, roughly 93% appearing once. Material: PBMCs or T cells enriched from blood (not recorded which). These receptors originate from a woman aged 40 to 49 with acute COVID-19.

The genes are TRBV30 and TRBJ1-1; tentatively, D is TRBD1 (6 bases). The germline V gene encodes CDR1 GTSNPN and CDR2 SVGIG (reference sequence). This CDR3 has 16 residues. Trimming took off 4 bases at V and 0 bases at J, with 18 bases between the two ends. The CDR3 DNA reads TGTGCCTGGAAATCCATCAGGGGAGTGATGAACACTGAAGCTTTCTTT. This encodes CAWKSIRGVMNTEAFF.

The CDR3 spells CASSFAGTGGSHQPQHF. As DNA, the CDR3 is TGCGCCAGCAGCTTCGCCGGGACAGGGGGTTCCCATCAGCCCCAGCATTTT. The chain is built from TRBV5-1 and TRBJ1-5; 11 nucleotides match TRBD1. In germline, CDR1 is SGHRS, CDR2 YFSETQ. The V gene end was trimmed by 2 bases and the J gene end by 5 bases; junction bases not matched to a gene: 9. The CDR3 length is 17 residues.

Only one count was recorded for this clone. The rearrangement joins TRBV30 to TRBJ1-1; maybe TRBD1 (5 bases). The V gene lost 5 bases and the J gene lost 1 base, with 11 bases spanning the gap. This CDR3 region has 13 residues. Germline V lookup: CDR1 GTSNPN, CDR2 SVGIG (reference sequence). The CDR3 here is CAWGPGANTEAFF. The CDR3 DNA reads TGTGCCTGGGGTCCTGGGGCGAACACTGAAGCTTTCTTT.

The rearrangement uses TRBV7-2 and TRBJ2-3; TRBD1 aligns across 8 bases. Germline CDR1 is SGHTA and CDR2 is FQGNSA. V dropped 5 bases and J dropped 9; count of bases not matched to a gene: 4. This CDR3 region has 12 residues. The CDR3 spells CASSPGQGTQYF. The CDR3 bases are TGTGCCAGCAGCCCCGGACAGGGCACGCAGTATTTT.

This clone showed up just once. V usage is TRBV3-1 (or the pseudogene TRBV3-2) and J usage is TRBJ2-5; possibly TRBD2 for D (5 bases). The CDR3 is 13 amino acids. V lost 7 bases, J lost 5 bases, and 14 bases lay in between. Germline assignment: CDR1 LGHDT and CDR2 YNNKEL (reference sequence). The CDR3 region is CASTRRTQETQYF. DNA of the CDR3: TGTGCCAGCACCCGGAGGACCCAGGAGACCCAGTACTTC.

The V gene is TRBV18, the J gene TRBJ1-1; 7 bases are a match to TRBD1. Germline assignment: CDR1 KGHSH and CDR2 LQKENI. This CDR3 region has 12 residues. V gave up 6 bases and J gave up 11 bases; unmatched junction bases: 9. CDR3 sequence (DNA): TGTGCCAGCTCGCCCCTGGCAGGGGGTGCTTTCTTT. Its translation: CASSPLAGGAFF.

The J gene is TRBJ2-2, the V gene TRBV19; D unresolved. This CDR3 has 13 amino acids. Germline V gene lookup returns CDR1 LNHDA and CDR2 SQIVND (reference sequence). The ends were cut back, 6 bases at V and 1 base at J, with 6 bases in the middle. This CDR3 reads CASSLLNTGELFF. CDR3 coding DNA: TGTGCCAGTAGCCTATTGAACACCGGGGAGCTGTTTTTT. The full variable domain, its missing parts supplied by reference TRBV19 and TRBJ2-2, is DGGITQSPKYLFRKEGQNVTLSCEQNLNHDAMYWYRQDPGQGLRLIYYSQIVNDFQKGDIAEGYSVSREKKESFPLTVTSAQKNPTAFYLCASSLLNTGELFFGEGSRLTVL.

The gene calls are TRBV6-6 and TRBJ2-1; D may be TRBD2 (6 bases). This CDR3 region has 16 residues. V was cut by 1 base and J by 7 bases, with 17 bases left in between. Germline CDR1 MNHNY, CDR2 SVGAGI (reference sequence). DNA of the CDR3: TGTGCCAGCAGTTACTATTCAACGGGAGCGAGAAATGAGCAGTTCTTC. Its translation is CASSYYSTGARNEQFF.

This clone was counted once. The rearrangement links TRBV29-1 to TRBJ2-5, with D tentatively TRBD2 (6 bases). This CDR3 contains 13 residues. Per the germline V gene, CDR1 is SQVTM and CDR2 is ANQGSEA. V was trimmed by 4 bases and J by 7 bases, leaving 16 bases between them. CDR3 in amino acids: CSVARRGGRTQYF. DNA for the CDR3: TGCAGCGTTGCCCGGAGGGGTGGGCGGACCCAGTACTTC.

V usage is TRBV27 and J usage is TRBJ2-7; 9 nucleotides agree with TRBD1. This CDR3 contains 15 residues. Unmatched junction bases numbered 5, after V lost 2 bases and J lost 3 bases. Germline assignment: CDR1 MNHEY and CDR2 SMNVEV (reference sequence). The chain's CDR3 is CASSLAPGQGYEQYF. The CDR3, as DNA: TGTGCCAGCAGTTTAGCCCCGGGACAGGGCTACGAGCAGTACTTC.

In its sample, this clone was seen a few times. The same CDR3 arises from other DNA sequences in this sample as well. The chain has TRBV7-9 and TRBJ1-1, with unresolved D. The CDR3 spans 11 residues. CDR1 is SEHNR, CDR2 FQNEAQ, per germline (reference sequence). The V end was cut by 3 bases, the J end by 8 bases, with 7 bases between. The CDR3 spells CASSLGREAFF. CDR3 DNA sequence: TGTGCCAGCAGCTTGGGCAGAGAAGCTTTCTTT.

The chain links TRBV24-1 to TRBJ1-5; 7 bases match TRBD1. Trimming cost V 4 bases and J 2 bases; bases outside gene matches: 4. This CDR3 is 15 amino acids long. In germline, CDR1 is KGHDR, CDR2 SFDVKD. CDR3 region: CATSERQGGNQPQHF. The CDR3 DNA reads as TGTGCCACCAGTGAGAGACAGGGCGGCAATCAGCCCCAGCATTTT.

The rearrangement uses TRBV5-1 and TRBJ2-7, with 10 bases fitting TRBD1. The germline V gene has CDR1 SGHRS and CDR2 YFSETQ. Losses at the gene ends were 0 bases for V and 7 bases for J; bases not matched to a gene: 7. The CDR3 is 15 residues long. CDR3 protein: CASSLDPGQGQEQYF. The CDR3 DNA sequence: TGCGCCAGCAGCTTGGATCCGGGACAGGGGCAGGAGCAGTACTTC.

The chain links TRBV24-1 to TRBJ2-1; perhaps TRBD1 as D (5 bases). The V and J ends lost 2 bases and 9 bases respectively, with 10 bases between them. The CDR3 loop spans 13 amino acids. CDR1 is KGHDR and CDR2 is SFDVKD in the germline V gene. CDR3 DNA: TGTGCCACCAGTGATTGGAAAAGGGGTGAGCAGTTCTTC. The encoded protein is CATSDWKRGEQFF.

In this sample, this clone turned up once. CDR3 sequence: CASSLWSGQETQYF. In nucleotides, the CDR3 is TGCGCCAGCAGCTTGTGGAGCGGACAAGAGACCCAGTACTTC. The gene calls are TRBV5-1 and TRBJ2-5, with D perhaps matching TRBD2 (5 bases). Between the trimmed V and J ends, which lost 1 base and 2 bases, there was a span of 9 bases. Germline CDR1 reads SGHRS; CDR2 reads YFSETQ. This CDR3 spans 14 amino acids.

J is TRBJ1-2 and V is TRBV5-5; TRBD1 agrees at 8 bases. The germline V gene has CDR1 SGHKS and CDR2 YYEKEE (reference sequence). The length of the CDR3 is 15 residues. Trimming took 2 bases from V and 8 from J; bases not matched to a gene: 11. In DNA form, the CDR3 reads TGTGCCAGCAGCTTAGCGTCAGGGGGCTTCCTGGGCTACACCTTC. It translates to CASSLASGGFLGYTF.

V and J are TRBV10-2 and TRBJ1-2, with D hard to call. The V end was cut by 9 bases, the J end by 2 bases, with 10 bases between. The length of the CDR3 is 12 residues. In germline, CDR1 is WSHSY, CDR2 SAAADI. This CDR3 reads CASTGGNYGYTF. CDR3 DNA sequence: TGCGCCAGTACTGGAGGGAACTATGGCTACACCTTC.

The chain has TRBV2 and TRBJ2-5; 10 nucleotides match TRBD2. Unmatched junction bases numbered 11, after V lost 2 bases and J lost 5 bases. The CDR3 sequence is 17 residues long. Germline V gives CDR1 SNHLY, CDR2 FYNNEI. CDR3 sequence (DNA): TGTGCCAGCAGTGAATTCCCTAGCGGGGGACCCCAGGAGACCCAGTACTTC. As protein: CASSEFPSGGPQETQYF. The complete variable domain, with remaining parts taken from reference TRBV2 and TRBJ2-5, reads EPEVTQTPSHQVTQMGQEVILRCVPISNHLYFYWYRQILGQKVEFLVSFYNNEISEKSEIFDDQFSVERPDGSNFTLKIRSTKLEDSAMYFCASSEFPSGGPQETQYFGPGTRLLVL.

The V and J genes are TRBV5-1 and TRBJ2-2; possibly TRBD1 for D (6 bases). Germline CDR1 is SGHRS and CDR2 is YFSETQ. This CDR3 comprises 14 residues. V gave up 5 bases and J gave up 1 base, with 9 bases separating them. DNA of the CDR3: TGCGCCAGCAGGCCCAGGGGGAACACCGGGGAGCTGTTTTTT. It codes for CASRPRGNTGELFF.

V and J are TRBV4-1 and TRBJ2-2, with D perhaps TRBD1 (6 bases). This CDR3 has 15 residues. Germline loops: CDR1 MGHRA, CDR2 YSYEKL. Trimming left V 3 bases short and J 1 base short, with 9 bases between. The CDR3 DNA reads TGCGCCAGCAGCCAGATGGGACAGAACACCGGGGAGCTGTTTTTT. This gives the protein CASSQMGQNTGELFF.